Listed here is a single T cell receptor beta chain. The sample originates from a study of blood T cell repertoires in COVID-19. Overall study context: Sites across the United States, Italy and Spain contributed samples from acute and convalescent COVID-19.

The CDR3 runs 14 residues. V shed 5 bases, J shed 3 bases, and the junction held 8 bases outside the gene matches. Per germline, CDR1 SGHRS and CDR2 YFSETQ. The assay was immunoSEQ multiplex PCR, and TCRdb's table has in-frame clones only and misses some. The repertoire consists of some 130,000 clones, with around 89% occurring once and the leading ten covering less than 3%. The chain is built from TRBV5-1 and TRBJ2-7; TRBD2 aligns across 7 bases. This TCR was recovered from a man aged 55 to 70 with active or convalescent COVID-19. Input material: peripheral blood. The CDR3 here is CASSVGGGVYEQYF. CDR3 bases: TGCGCCAGCAGTGTGGGCGGGGGAGTCTACGAGCAGTACTTC.